This entry lists 11 T cell receptor beta chains sequenced from one sample in a study of post-analysis software for immune sequencing data. The study, taken as a whole, reports: Patients showed TRBV5-6, TRBV5-1 and TRBV20-1 among four to six TRBV segments more frequent than in controls.

cDNA libraries for TCR beta contained unique molecular identifiers. Each CDR3 protein is one row after TCRdb ran MiXCR on the PCR reads. The sample has approximately 180,000 distinct CDR3 sequences, roughly 30% seen once. These TCRs' antigens remain unknown. The sample was blood. The receptors were gathered from a girl aged 5-17 years with multiple sclerosis.

At least ten counts were recorded for this clonotype. J is TRBJ2-3 and V is TRBV15; a weak D match, TRBD2 (6 bases). Germline-derived CDR1 and CDR2 are LNHNV and YYDKDF (reference sequence). V was trimmed by 3 bases and J by 1 base, leaving 14 bases between them. This CDR3 comprises 16 residues. CDR3 sequence (DNA): TGTGCCACCAGCAGGGGATGGAGGGCCGGCACAGATACGCAGTATTTT. This gives the protein CATSRGWRAGTDTQYF. The full variable domain, its missing parts supplied by reference TRBV15 and TRBJ2-3, is DAMVIQNPRYQVTQFGKPVTLSCSQTLNHNVMYWYQQKSSQAPKLLFHYYDKDFNNEADTPDNFQSRRPNTSFCFLDIRSPGLGDTAMYLCATSRGWRAGTDTQYFGPGTRLTVL.

This clonotype was picked up many times. This CDR3 reads CASSRVSVANYGYTF. In nucleotides, the CDR3 is TGTGCCAGCTCACGTGTTTCCGTGGCTAACTATGGCTACACCTTC. V is TRBV18 and J is TRBJ1-2; D uncertain. Deletions cut 4 bases from V and 0 bases from J, with 12 bases between. CDR3 size: 15 residues. CDR1 and CDR2 from the germline V gene are KGHSH and LQKENI. Filled out from reference TRBV18 and TRBJ1-2, the complete variable domain reads NAGVMQNPRHLVRRRGQEARLRCSPMKGHSHVYWYRQLPEEGLKFMVYLQKENIIDESGMPKERFSAEFPKEGPSILRIQQVVRGDSAAYFCASSRVSVANYGYTFGSGTRLTVV.

The chain joins TRBV20-1 to TRBJ1-2; D not certain. The CDR3 sequence is 13 residues long. Germline CDR1 reads DFQATT; CDR2 reads SNEGSKA (reference sequence). V was trimmed by 0 bases and J by 6 bases, leaving 11 bases between them. The CDR3 reads CSARDLGSHGYTF. CDR3 coding DNA: TGCAGTGCTAGAGATCTAGGATCGCATGGCTACACCTTC.

For this clonotype: This may be a read error, as it is one base from a much larger clone. The chain is built from TRBV20-1 and TRBJ1-2, with TRBD1 matching over 10 bases. CDR3 length: 12 amino acids. Germline V CDR1 and CDR2: DFQATT, SNEGSKA (reference sequence). The CDR3 protein is CSAVPGQGSYAF. The CDR3 DNA sequence: TGCAGTGCGGTTCCGGGACAGGGGAGCTACGCCTTC.

The V call is TRBV12-3 or TRBV12-4, the J call TRBJ2-5; perhaps TRBD1 as D (5 bases). The DNA end is more similar to TRBJ2-7, so the J call may be wrong. There are 14 residues in the CDR3. As DNA, the CDR3 is TGTGCCAGCAGTTTTAGGCAGGGCCACTACGAGCAGTACTTC. The encoded protein is CASSFRQGHYEQYF.

The V and J genes are TRBV5-5 and TRBJ2-3; 7 bases line up with TRBD1. CDR3 length equals 17 residues. CDR1 SGHKS and CDR2 YYEKEE come from the germline V gene (reference sequence). J was trimmed by 5 bases and V by 4 bases; bases with no gene match: 16. CDR3 amino acids: CASSPGRGGEVKDTQYF. The CDR3 DNA reads as TGTGCCAGCAGCCCTGGACGAGGGGGCGAGGTGAAAGATACGCAGTATTTT.

This clonotype showed up many times. The rearrangement uses TRBV5-6 and TRBJ2-3; D ambiguous. V lost 2 bases and J lost 8, with 9 bases in between. This CDR3 comprises 12 residues. From germline, CDR1 is SGHDT and CDR2 YYEEEE. This CDR3 reads CASSLRSSTQYF. The CDR3 DNA reads as TGTGCCAGCAGCTTAAGAAGCAGTACGCAGTATTTT.

For this clonotype: Being one base from a much bigger clone, this may be a read error. The rearrangement joins TRBV10-3 to TRBJ2-5; the match to TRBD2 covers 7 bases. TRBJ2-1 explains the end of the DNA better; the J call may be wrong. Germline loops: CDR1 ENHRY, CDR2 SYGVKD. The length of the CDR3 is 19 residues. CDR3 loop: CAISPSLGLAVSEQETQFF. The DNA of the CDR3 is TGTGCCATCAGCCCATCCCTAGGGCTAGCGGTAAGCGAACAAGAGACCCAGTTCTTC.

This clonotype was seen at least ten times. The chain carries TRBV9 and TRBJ2-7; possibly TRBD2 for D (6 bases). V gave up 0 bases and J gave up 2 bases, with 15 bases separating them. CDR1 and CDR2 from the germline V gene are SGDLS and YYNGEE. The CDR3 covers 16 residues. Here the CDR3 reads CASSVASGTGAYEQYF. The CDR3 coding sequence is TGTGCCAGCAGCGTAGCATCCGGGACGGGGGCCTACGAGCAGTACTTC.

This chain joins TRBV20-1 and TRBJ1-1; D not certain. With 0 bases removed from V and 1 base from J, the gap between germline ends came to 9 bases. The CDR3 has 14 amino acids. Germline V gene data show CDR1 as DFQATT and CDR2 as SNEGSKA (reference sequence). CDR3 bases: TGCAGTGCTAGAGAATGGGAGAAGAACACTGAAGCTTTCTTT. This sequence encodes CSAREWEKNTEAFF.

This clonotype was counted only a few times. This rearrangement joins TRBV12-3 or TRBV12-4 to TRBJ1-5, with 9 nucleotides matching TRBD1. The CDR3 extends over 15 amino acids. Unmatched junction bases numbered 9, after V lost 6 bases and J lost 6 bases. CDR3 sequence reads: CASSLPQGAAQPQHF. The CDR3 bases are TGTGCCAGCAGCCTACCACAGGGGGCTGCTCAGCCCCAGCATTTT.